This T cell receptor beta chain appears in the sequencing data of a study of blood T cell repertoires in COVID-19. For the study at large: There were acute and convalescent COVID-19 samples, and they came from the United States, Italy and Spain. From T cells, B-cell-depleted T cells, or PBMCs came the material, which was cDNA or gDNA.

This CDR3 has 14 amino acids. V dropped 6 bases and J dropped 1; count of bases not matched to a gene: 7. CDR1 is SGHRS and CDR2 is YFSETQ in the germline V gene. Original methodology: Scientists estimated how many nucleated cells there were by amplifying reference gene primers. Using immunoSEQ multiplex PCR, the repertoire was profiled, and TCRdb retains in-frame clones only, with some absent. The V and J calls and clone size are taken from that table; D and trimming were inferred from the DNA. The sample lists some 180,000 clones; 88% were seen once. Sequenced sample: peripheral blood. The chain uses TRBV5-1 and TRBJ2-7; 7 bases are shared with TRBD1. This TCR came from a man in his fifties who had recovered from COVID-19. CDR3 loop: CASTIGDRSYEQYF. The CDR3 DNA reads TGCGCCAGCACGATTGGGGACAGATCCTACGAGCAGTACTTC.